This T cell receptor (beta chain) was documented in a study of glioma-infiltrating T cells after dendritic cell vaccination. The assay was immunoSEQ multiplex PCR, and TCRdb's table has in-frame clones only and misses some. The sample carries under 130,000 clones, roughly four fifths recorded once. The CDR3 is 15 residues long. After removal of 5 bases from V and 0 bases from J, the junction contained 7 bases not matched to a gene. Germline V gives CDR1 MNHNY, CDR2 SVGAGI (reference sequence). This TCR derives from a human donor with glioblastoma. This specimen was blood, taken before dendritic cell vaccination. V usage is TRBV6-6 and J usage is TRBJ2-7; TRBD1 matches at 7 bases. The CDR3 region has the DNA TGTGCCAGCAGTACTGACAGGGTCTCCTCCTACGAGCAGTACTTC. It specifies CASSTDRVSSYEQYF.